Each of the 9 T cell receptor beta chains below was sequenced from the same sample in a study of Ad26.COV2.S vaccination and SARS-CoV-2 variants. The treatment is: roughly 18 received Ad26.COV2.S at low or high dose, single or two shots; a few received placebo; per-sample allocation not given. The investigators took samples on day 63 after the first vaccine or placebo injection. Clones were read by immunoSEQ multiplex PCR, and TCRdb kept only the in-frame ones, dropping some. The sample lists hundreds of thousands of clones; 85% to 90% were seen once. This material consisted of peripheral blood, taken in a trial of Ad26.COV2.S vaccine versus placebo. These receptors all come from a person aged 18-60 years who received the Ad26.COV2.S COVID-19 vaccine or a placebo.

The chain combines TRBV6-5 with TRBJ1-2; D is perhaps TRBD1 (6 bases). The CDR3 runs 15 residues. Germline assignment: CDR1 MNHEY and CDR2 SVGAGI. Between the trimmed V and J ends, which lost 0 bases and 7 bases, there was a span of 15 bases. CDR3 region: CASSYSILGGSGYTF. In nucleotides, the CDR3 is TGTGCCAGCAGTTACTCGATACTAGGGGGGTCTGGCTACACCTTC.

V and J are TRBV18 and TRBJ2-5; D unclear. Germline V gene lookup returns CDR1 KGHSH and CDR2 LQKENI. V was clipped by 3 bases and J by 3 bases, with 8 bases between them. The CDR3 totals 13 residues. The CDR3: CASSPPSKETQYF. For the CDR3, the DNA is TGTGCCAGCTCACCTCCCAGCAAAGAGACCCAGTACTTC. Using reference TRBV18 and TRBJ2-5 for the parts outside the CDR3, the full variable domain is NAGVMQNPRHLVRRRGQEARLRCSPMKGHSHVYWYRQLPEEGLKFMVYLQKENIIDESGMPKERFSAEFPKEGPSILRIQQVVRGDSAAYFCASSPPSKETQYFGPGTRLLVL.

CDR3 region: CASTPGGTYEQYF. CDR3 DNA: TGTGCCAGCACCCCGGGAGGGACCTACGAGCAGTACTTC. The gene calls are TRBV5-6 and TRBJ2-7; TRBD2 matches at 8 bases. With V trimmed by 6 bases and J by 2 bases, 4 bases remained unmatched. The germline gives CDR1 SGHDT, CDR2 YYEEEE. CDR3 length equals 13 residues.

J is TRBJ2-2 and V is TRBV7-2, with TRBD2 matching 12 bases. The CDR3 contains 16 residues. CDR1 SGHTA and CDR2 FQGNSA come from the germline V gene. V lost 1 base, J lost 4 bases, and 1 base stayed unmatched. CDR3 coding DNA: TGTGCCAGCAGCTTAGGACTAGCGGGGGTCACCGGGGAGCTGTTTTTT. Translated: CASSLGLAGVTGELFF.

The chain combines TRBV9 with TRBJ1-4, with TRBD1 matching over 11 bases. The CDR3 is 19 residues long. The junction had 22 bases not matched to a gene; V was cut back by 7 bases and J by 8 bases. CDR1 is SGDLS, CDR2 YYNGEE, per germline. CDR3: CASGEPSGTGGLGREKLFF. The CDR3 coding sequence is TGTGCCAGCGGTGAGCCTTCCGGGACAGGGGGTTTAGGCAGAGAAAAACTGTTTTTT.

V and J are TRBV30 and TRBJ1-3, with D hard to call. There are 16 residues in the CDR3. Germline CDR1 is GTSNPN and CDR2 is SVGIG (reference sequence). V was trimmed by 0 bases and J by 0 bases, leaving 12 bases between them. The CDR3 DNA reads TGTGCCTGGAGTGTACTGGGCAGGACCTCTGGAAACACCATATATTTT. Translating gives CAWSVLGRTSGNTIYF.

V gene TRBV2 combines with J gene TRBJ1-5; 7 positions agree with TRBD1. The CDR3 has 16 amino acids. After removal of 3 bases from V and 2 bases from J, the junction contained 7 bases not matched to a gene. Germline assignment: CDR1 SNHLY and CDR2 FYNNEI. The DNA for the CDR3 is TGTGCCAGCAGTGATAGGGGGCCCGTCGGCAATCAGCCCCAGCATTTT. It codes for CASSDRGPVGNQPQHF.

This clone was detected only once. This sequence joins TRBV3-1 (or the pseudogene TRBV3-2) and TRBJ1-2; D is undetermined. The CDR3 runs 14 residues. Trimming removed 3 bases at V and 0 bases at J, with 8 bases between. In germline, CDR1 is LGHDT, CDR2 YNNKEL (reference sequence). The CDR3 region has the DNA TGTGCCAGCAGCCATCCGAGGACTAACTATGGCTACACCTTC. Translating gives CASSHPRTNYGYTF.

J is TRBJ1-2 and V is TRBV19; 7 positions match TRBD1. The CDR3 is 15 amino acids. With 3 bases clipped from V and 3 bases from J, the junction kept 7 bases outside the gene matches. CDR1 is LNHDA and CDR2 is SQIVND in the germline V gene (reference sequence). CDR3 DNA: TGTGCCAGTAGTATTTACAGGGGCTCCGACTATGGCTACACCTTC. Translation: CASSIYRGSDYGYTF.